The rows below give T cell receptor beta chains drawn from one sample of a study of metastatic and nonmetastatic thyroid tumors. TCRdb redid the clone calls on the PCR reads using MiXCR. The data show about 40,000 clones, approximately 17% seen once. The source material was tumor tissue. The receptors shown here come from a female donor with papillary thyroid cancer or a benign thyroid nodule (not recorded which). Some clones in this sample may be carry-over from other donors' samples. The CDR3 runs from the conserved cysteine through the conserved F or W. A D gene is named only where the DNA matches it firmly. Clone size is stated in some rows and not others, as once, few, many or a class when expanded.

CDR3 DNA: TGTGCCAGCAGTCAGGGGGCGAATAGCAATCAGCCCCAGCATTTT
CDR3 protein: CASSQGANSNQPQHF
J gene: TRBJ1-5
V gene: TRBV6-1
clone size: many
D gene: TRBD1

CDR3 DNA: TGTGCCAGCAGCGTAGATCGTGAACTAGGTGTGGTTGAGCAGTTCTTC
CDR3 protein: CASSVDRELGVVEQFF
J gene: TRBJ2-1
V gene: TRBV9
clone size: -
D gene: -

CDR3 DNA: TGTGCCAGCAGTGACTTTGGGCAGGGAATAAAGACCCAGTACTTC
CDR3 protein: CASSDFGQGIKTQYF
J gene: TRBJ2-5
V gene: TRBV6-4
clone size: few
D gene: -

CDR3 DNA: TGTGCCAGCAGCCCCCCGGGTCAGTACACTGAAGCTTTCTTT
CDR3 protein: CASSPPGQYTEAFF
J gene: TRBJ1-1
V gene: TRBV7-9
clone size: many
D gene: -

CDR3 DNA: TGTGCCAGCAGCCCGGGACTTTTAGACGAGCAGTACTTC
CDR3 protein: CASSPGLLDEQYF
J gene: TRBJ2-7
V gene: TRBV7-3
clone size: many
D gene: -

CDR3 DNA: TGTGCCAGCAGTAGGCAGCCCTATAATTCACCCCTCCACTTT
CDR3 protein: CASSRQPYNSPLHF
J gene: TRBJ1-6
V gene: TRBV2
clone size: many
D gene: -

CDR3 DNA: TGTGCCAGCAGCTTAGCGGGAAAGCATAATTCACCCCTCCACTTT
CDR3 protein: CASSLAGKHNSPLHF
J gene: TRBJ1-6
V gene: TRBV7-8
clone size: -
D gene: -

CDR3 DNA: TGTGCCAGCAGTGAAACGTGGCTAGCGGGAGATACGCAGTATTTT
CDR3 protein: CASSETWLAGDTQYF
J gene: TRBJ2-3
V gene: TRBV6-1
clone size: few
D gene: TRBD2

CDR3 DNA: TGTGCCAGCAGGGGCTCAGGGGCCTGGGGTAATCAGCCCCAGCATTTT
CDR3 protein: CASRGSGAWGNQPQHF
J gene: TRBJ1-5
V gene: TRBV6-1
clone size: many
D gene: -

CDR3 DNA: TGTGCCAGCAGCGGACAGGGGGCCTACGAGCAGTACTTC
CDR3 protein: CASSGQGAYEQYF
J gene: TRBJ2-7
V gene: TRBV9
clone size: many
D gene: TRBD1

CDR3 DNA: TGTGCCAGCAGCGTAGGGAACGGGGGCGGCCAAGAGACCCAGTACTTC
CDR3 protein: CASSVGNGGGQETQYF
J gene: TRBJ2-5
V gene: TRBV9
clone size: -
D gene: -

CDR3 DNA: TGTGCCAGCAGCGCGACAGGGGGCTCCGCCTATAATTCACCCCTCCACTTT
CDR3 protein: CASSATGGSAYNSPLHF
J gene: TRBJ1-6
V gene: TRBV7-9
clone size: many
D gene: TRBD1

CDR3 DNA: TGTGCCAGCAGCGAGGGACTAGCGGGAGTAGAGACCCAGTACTTC
CDR3 protein: CASSEGLAGVETQYF
J gene: TRBJ2-5
V gene: TRBV9
clone size: once
D gene: TRBD2

CDR3 DNA: TGTGCCAGCAGCGTGACAGGGGGCTTGGGCTATGGCTACACCTTC
CDR3 protein: CASSVTGGLGYGYTF
J gene: TRBJ1-2
V gene: TRBV7-3
clone size: many
D gene: TRBD1

CDR3 DNA: TGTGCCAGCAGCCCCGAAGGAGCCCTTAGGGAGACCCAGTACTTC
CDR3 protein: CASSPEGALRETQYF
J gene: TRBJ2-5
V gene: TRBV12-3/TRBV12-4
clone size: many
D gene: -

CDR3 DNA: TGTGCCAGCAGCCGGGGTACAGATTATGGCTACACCTTC
CDR3 protein: CASSRGTDYGYTF
J gene: TRBJ1-2
V gene: TRBV7-2
clone size: -
D gene: -